This passage covers 10 T cell receptor beta chains from one sample sequenced in a study of T cell responses to AZD1222 COVID-19 vaccine. The repertoire was sequenced with immunoSEQ multiplex PCR; TCRdb's copy has only in-frame clones and lacks some. The sample has around 87,000 clones; just over 85% are singletons. The material was peripheral blood, obtained on day 0 of AZD1222 vaccination. Receptors originate from an adult in good health.

The rearrangement links TRBV2 to TRBJ1-2; 9 positions match TRBD1. J was trimmed by 7 bases and V by 5 bases; bases with no gene match: 8. The germline gives CDR1 SNHLY, CDR2 FYNNEI. The CDR3 is 14 amino acids. In DNA form, the CDR3 reads TGTGCCAGCAGTCAACAGGGGGCGCGAGGTGGCTACACCTTC. Residues: CASSQQGARGGYTF.

The chain employs TRBV7-7 and TRBJ2-1; possible D gene TRBD2, 5 bases. V was pared by 5 bases and J by 3 bases, with 8 bases between. The CDR3 sequence is 13 residues long. Germline lookup yields CDR1 SSHAT and CDR2 FNYEAQ (reference sequence). CDR3 loop: CASSPDYYNEQFF. The DNA of the CDR3 is TGTGCCAGCAGCCCCGACTACTACAATGAGCAGTTCTTC.

This rearrangement joins TRBV6-5 to TRBJ2-2; tentatively, D is TRBD2 (5 bases). The CDR3 totals 16 residues. V lost 6 bases to trimming and J lost 0 bases, with 14 bases between them. Germline V gene lookup returns CDR1 MNHEY and CDR2 SVGAGI. CDR3 coding DNA: TGTGCCAGCAGCTACCTTCGGGGAACGAACACCGGGGAGCTGTTTTTT. As protein: CASSYLRGTNTGELFF.

The chain carries TRBV28 and TRBJ1-5; D is uncertain. Trimming shortened V by 10 bases and J by 3 bases, and 10 bases separated the two germline ends. The CDR3 contains 12 residues. Germline V lookup: CDR1 MDHEN, CDR2 SYDVKM. The CDR3 coding sequence is TGTGCCACGCGGGCTTCCAATCAGCCCCAGCATTTT. Its translation: CATRASNQPQHF.

The chain has TRBV27 and TRBJ2-1; TRBD2 agrees at 9 bases. Trimming took 9 bases from V and 6 from J; bases not matched to a gene: 18. Per the germline V gene, CDR1 is MNHEY and CDR2 is SMNVEV (reference sequence). The CDR3 is 17 amino acids. The CDR3 region is CASPLRGAGGPVNEQFF. CDR3 in DNA: TGTGCCAGTCCCTTGAGGGGGGCGGGAGGGCCGGTCAATGAGCAGTTCTTC.

The chain employs TRBV18 and TRBJ1-6; D ambiguous. This CDR3 contains 12 residues. Trimming removed 5 bases from V and 7 bases from J, with 6 bases in between. Germline V lookup: CDR1 KGHSH, CDR2 LQKENI. The CDR3 loop reads CASSGKNSPLHF. The DNA for the CDR3 is TGTGCCAGCTCAGGGAAGAATTCACCCCTCCACTTT.

The chain recombines TRBV7-3 with TRBJ2-5, with D maybe TRBD1 (5 bases). V shed 5 bases and J shed 4 bases, with 11 bases lying between them. Germline assignment: CDR1 SGHTA and CDR2 FQGTGA. This CDR3 has 13 residues. This CDR3 reads CASSPTVVETQYF. In nucleotides, the CDR3 is TGTGCCAGCAGCCCGACAGTGGTAGAGACCCAGTACTTC.

The V gene is TRBV5-1, the J gene TRBJ2-3, with 10 bases lining up with TRBD2. Trimming at V came to 4 bases and at J to 1 base, leaving 3 bases not matched to a gene. The V gene's germline CDR1 is SGHRS and CDR2 YFSETQ. The CDR3 extends over 15 amino acids. The CDR3 reads CASSALAGGTDTQYF. CDR3 nucleotide sequence: TGCGCCAGCAGCGCTCTAGCGGGGGGCACAGATACGCAGTATTTT.

The rearrangement joins TRBV20-1 to TRBJ2-2, with 10 bases that match TRBD2. Per germline, CDR1 DFQATT and CDR2 SNEGSKA (reference sequence). Trimming cost V 3 bases and J 0 bases; bases outside gene matches: 4. The CDR3 extends over 16 amino acids. The CDR3, as DNA: TGCAGTGCTAGTATGAGCGGGGGGGCGAACACCGGGGAGCTGTTTTTT. This encodes CSASMSGGANTGELFF.

The J gene is TRBJ2-7, the V gene TRBV4-1, with 10 bases lining up with TRBD1. The CDR3 length is 15 residues. V lost 5 bases and J lost 5; bases outside the gene matches: 9. Germline loops: CDR1 MGHRA, CDR2 YSYEKL. The CDR3 coding sequence is TGCGCCAGCAGCTCCCGGGACAGGGGAGTTGACGAGCAGTACTTC. Residues: CASSSRDRGVDEQYF.